This passage covers 29 T cell receptor beta chains from one sample sequenced in a study of blood T cell repertoires in COVID-19. The method was immunoSEQ multiplex PCR; TCRdb's version includes in-frame clones alone and lacks a portion of them. The sample lists 150,000 or so clones; roughly four fifths were seen once. The specimen sequenced was peripheral blood. The receptor set was obtained from a woman of 80 years or more with active or convalescent COVID-19.

The rearrangement links TRBV5-1 to TRBJ2-7; D is unresolved. Germline V gene lookup returns CDR1 SGHRS and CDR2 YFSETQ. The CDR3 consists of 13 residues. V was trimmed by 8 bases and J by 2 bases, leaving 14 bases between them. The CDR3 region is CASSPDIAYEQYF. DNA for the CDR3: TGCGCCAGTTCCCCAGACATTGCCTACGAGCAGTACTTC.

This chain links TRBV30 with TRBJ2-5; D is uncertain. This CDR3 is 12 amino acids long. Deletions cut 3 bases from V and 5 bases from J, with 10 bases between. Germline values: CDR1 GTSNPN, CDR2 SVGIG (reference sequence). As DNA, the CDR3 is TGTGCCTGGAGCAGAGCCGGGGAGACCCAGTACTTC. It translates to CAWSRAGETQYF.

The V and J genes are TRBV5-8 and TRBJ2-5; tentative D call: TRBD2 (7 bases). CDR1 and CDR2 from the germline V gene are SGHTS and YDEGEE. Trimming removed 4 bases at V and 5 bases at J, with 21 bases between. The CDR3 length is 16 residues. CDR3 region: CASSTQPAGAAETQYF. The CDR3 DNA reads TGTGCCAGCAGCACCCAACCCGCGGGGGCCGCGGAGACCCAGTACTTC.

This clone has just one count. The J gene is TRBJ1-1, the V gene TRBV14; TRBD1 aligns across 8 bases. After removal of 5 bases from V and 11 bases from J, the junction contained 7 bases not matched to a gene. Germline V CDR1 and CDR2: SGHDN, FVKESK. The CDR3 has 12 amino acids. DNA of the CDR3: TGTGCCAGCAGCTATGGACAGGGTGACGCTTTCTTT. Translation: CASSYGQGDAFF.

The rearrangement uses TRBV4-2 and TRBJ1-1; 9 nucleotides agree with TRBD1. This CDR3 has 16 amino acids. V shed 2 bases, J shed 1 base, and the junction held 5 bases outside the gene matches. Per the germline V gene, CDR1 is LGHNA and CDR2 is YNFKEQ. CDR3 loop: CASSQRTGVRNTEAFF. Here the CDR3 DNA reads TGTGCCAGCAGCCAACGGACAGGGGTACGGAACACTGAAGCTTTCTTT.

The CDR3 here is CASSSRTSGYTDTQYF. CDR3 in DNA: TGTGCCAGCAGCTCCAGGACTAGCGGATACACAGATACGCAGTATTTT. The chain couples TRBV7-6 to TRBJ2-3; 10 bases are shared with TRBD2. The J segment lost 2 bases and the V segment lost 4 bases, leaving 6 bases of the junction unmatched. The germline gives CDR1 SGHVS, CDR2 FNYEAQ. The CDR3 totals 16 residues.

The DNA of the CDR3 is TGTGCCAGCAGCGTTAGTGAGTCAGGGCCCCAGCATTTT. Translating it yields CASSVSESGPQHF. The gene calls are TRBV9 and TRBJ1-5; D is uncertain. Deletions cut 2 bases from V and 9 bases from J, with 12 bases between. The germline V gene has CDR1 SGDLS and CDR2 YYNGEE. The CDR3 loop spans 13 amino acids. Drawing the rest from reference TRBV9 and TRBJ1-5, the complete variable domain is DSGVTQTPKHLITATGQRVTLRCSPRSGDLSVYWYQQSLDQGLQFLIQYYNGEERAKGNILERFSAQQFPDLHSELNLSSLELGDSALYFCASSVSESGPQHFGDGTRLSIL.

CDR3 protein: CASSSGDYEQYF. The CDR3 region has the DNA TGTGCCAGCAGCTCAGGGGACTACGAGCAGTACTTC. The gene calls are TRBV7-3 and TRBJ2-7, with D perhaps matching TRBD1 (6 bases). Between the trimmed V and J ends, which lost 4 bases and 3 bases, there was a span of 7 bases. Germline CDR1 and CDR2: SGHTA and FQGTGA. The CDR3 runs 12 residues. The entire variable domain, with the rest obtained from reference TRBV7-3 and TRBJ2-7, is as follows: GAGVSQTPSNKVTEKGKYVELRCDPISGHTALYWYRQSLGQGPEFLIYFQGTGAADDSGLPNDRFFAVRPEGSVSTLKIQRTERGDSAVYLCASSSGDYEQYFGPGTRLTVT.

This clone was detected only a few times. The chain employs TRBV3-1 (or the pseudogene TRBV3-2) and TRBJ1-5; 9 nucleotides match TRBD1. The ends lost 4 bases at V and 6 bases at J; junction bases unmatched: 4. The CDR3 totals 14 residues. The germline CDR1 and CDR2 sequences are LGHDT and YNNKEL (reference sequence). The CDR3 region is CASSPGQGVQPQHF. CDR3 sequence (DNA): TGTGCCAGCAGCCCGGGACAGGGAGTTCAGCCCCAGCATTTT.

V is TRBV18 and J is TRBJ2-7; 8 bases match TRBD2. The germline V gene has CDR1 KGHSH and CDR2 LQKENI. The CDR3 covers 14 residues. J gave up 4 bases and V 6 bases, and 8 bases lay outside the gene matches. The chain's CDR3 is CASSWRGDKYEQYF. The CDR3, as DNA: TGTGCCAGCTCCTGGCGGGGGGACAAGTACGAGCAGTACTTC. Together with reference TRBV18 and TRBJ2-7, the CDR3 gives the full variable domain: NAGVMQNPRHLVRRRGQEARLRCSPMKGHSHVYWYRQLPEEGLKFMVYLQKENIIDESGMPKERFSAEFPKEGPSILRIQQVVRGDSAAYFCASSWRGDKYEQYFGPGTRLTVT.

This clone was detected ten times or more. The V gene is TRBV5-6, the J gene TRBJ1-6; 7 bases fit TRBD1. Germline V CDR1 and CDR2: SGHDT, YYEEEE. J was trimmed by 9 bases and V by 6 bases; bases with no gene match: 12. The CDR3 is made up of 15 amino acids. Here the CDR3 reads CASTSRGPGGSPLHF. DNA of the CDR3: TGTGCCAGCACCTCAAGGGGGCCCGGTGGTTCACCCCTCCACTTT.

This chain connects TRBV27 to TRBJ1-4; D call uncertain. Germline lookup yields CDR1 MNHEY and CDR2 SMNVEV (reference sequence). V shed 5 bases and J shed 1 base, with 14 bases lying between them. The length of the CDR3 is 16 residues. Written as DNA, the CDR3 is TGTGCCAGCAGTCACGGGAATCTTGTAACTAATGAAAAACTGTTTTTT. It encodes CASSHGNLVTNEKLFF.

The chain carries TRBV30 and TRBJ1-2; 7 bases are shared with TRBD1. Germline CDR1 reads GTSNPN; CDR2 reads SVGIG (reference sequence). The V segment lost 2 bases and the J segment 5 bases; nucleotides outside the gene matches: 5. The CDR3 sequence is 13 residues long. The CDR3 nucleotides are TGTGCCTGGAGTACGGGACAGATTTATGGCTACACCTTC. Translating gives CAWSTGQIYGYTF. The full variable domain, in which reference TRBV30 and TRBJ1-2 provide the parts outside the CDR3, is SQTIHQWPATLVQPVGSPLSLECTVEGTSNPNLYWYRQAAGRGLQLLFYSVGIGQISSEVPQNLSASRPQDRQFILSSKKLLLSDSGFYLCAWSTGQIYGYTFGSGTRLTVV.

This clone appeared many times. V and J are TRBV7-6 and TRBJ2-7; TRBD1 matches 10 bases. V lost 3 bases and J lost 2; bases outside the gene matches: 1. The germline V gene encodes CDR1 SGHVS and CDR2 FNYEAQ. This CDR3 has 14 amino acids. DNA for the CDR3: TGTGCCAGCAGCTTGGGGACAGGGGCCTACGAGCAGTACTTC. It yields the protein CASSLGTGAYEQYF.

This clone was recorded a few times. The J gene is TRBJ2-1, the V gene TRBV30; D not certain. The CDR3 spans 11 residues. Germline CDR1 GTSNPN, CDR2 SVGIG (reference sequence). The V end was cut by 0 bases, the J end by 9 bases, with 6 bases between. Here the CDR3 DNA reads TGTGCCTGGAGTGTAAAGCTTGAGCAGTTCTTC. Residues: CAWSVKLEQFF.

The chain links TRBV7-2 to TRBJ2-1, with 11 bases aligning to TRBD2. This CDR3 comprises 15 residues. Germline V gene sequence: CDR1 SGHTA, CDR2 FQGNSA. J gave up 9 bases and V 3 bases, and 7 bases lay outside the gene matches. The CDR3 DNA reads as TGTGCCAGCAGCTTCTCTAGCGGGGGGCGGGGTGAGCAGTTCTTC. The encoded protein is CASSFSSGGRGEQFF.

The V call is TRBV18, the J call TRBJ1-3; D is perhaps TRBD1 (5 bases). CDR1 is KGHSH, CDR2 LQKENI, per germline. The CDR3 covers 16 residues. The V and J ends lost 2 bases and 4 bases respectively, with 15 bases between them. The CDR3 loop reads CASSPGTNALGNTIYF. Written as DNA, the CDR3 is TGTGCCAGCTCACCAGGGACTAACGCGTTAGGAAACACCATATATTTT.

The chain employs TRBV2 and TRBJ1-5; D may be TRBD1 (5 bases). This CDR3 is built from 14 residues. From germline, CDR1 is SNHLY and CDR2 FYNNEI. The V gene lost 10 bases and the J gene lost 2 bases, with 15 bases spanning the gap. The CDR3 nucleotides are TGTGCCACCGCGGGGGGGGAGGGCAATCAGCCCCAGCATTTT. Translation: CATAGGEGNQPQHF.

The rearrangement links TRBV6-2 or TRBV6-3 to TRBJ2-7, with a tentative D call TRBD2 (6 bases). The CDR3 is made up of 15 amino acids. Trimming stripped 5 bases from V and 1 base from J, with 15 bases between. Germline CDR1 is MNHEY and CDR2 is SVGEGT. The CDR3 DNA follows: TGTGCCAGCAGTGCAACGGGACTGGGTTCCTACGAGCAGTACTTC. Protein product: CASSATGLGSYEQYF.

The chain is built from TRBV14 and TRBJ2-7, with TRBD2 matching 10 bases. Unmatched junction bases numbered 5, after V lost 1 base and J lost 5 bases. Per germline, CDR1 SGHDN and CDR2 FVKESK. CDR3 size: 15 residues. The CDR3 DNA sequence: TGTGCCAGCAGCCAAGTCCTAGCGGGGGCCCACGAGCAGTACTTC. Translated: CASSQVLAGAHEQYF.

V is TRBV5-1 and J is TRBJ2-1; D perhaps matches TRBD1 (5 bases). Germline assignment: CDR1 SGHRS and CDR2 YFSETQ. The germline V and J ends were trimmed by 2 bases and 7 bases, with 13 bases remaining between them. This CDR3 is built from 14 residues. The CDR3 is CASSFWQGRNEQFF. As DNA, the CDR3 is TGCGCCAGCAGCTTCTGGCAGGGTAGGAATGAGCAGTTCTTC. The entire variable domain, with the rest obtained from reference TRBV5-1 and TRBJ2-1, is as follows: KAGVTQTPRYLIKTRGQQVTLSCSPISGHRSVSWYQQTPGQGLQFLFEYFSETQRNKGNFPGRFSGRQFSNSRSEMNVSTLELGDSALYLCASSFWQGRNEQFFGPGTRLTVL.

This clone was seen a handful of times. The gene calls are TRBV6-6 and TRBJ2-1, with 8 bases lining up with TRBD2. Trimming cost V 0 bases and J 8 bases; bases outside gene matches: 3. The CDR3 is 14 amino acids. Germline loops: CDR1 MNHNY, CDR2 SVGAGI (reference sequence). The CDR3 DNA reads TGTGCCAGCAGTTACTCGGTCGGGGGGGATGAGCAGTTCTTC. Its translation: CASSYSVGGDEQFF.

This chain connects TRBV28 to TRBJ1-3; no definite D call. The CDR3 length is 13 residues. Trimming shortened V by 2 bases and J by 4 bases, and 6 bases separated the two germline ends. The germline V gene has CDR1 MDHEN and CDR2 SYDVKM. The CDR3 reads CASSLREGNTIYF. CDR3 nucleotide sequence: TGTGCCAGCAGTTTACGCGAGGGAAACACCATATATTTT.

This chain uses TRBV12-2 with TRBJ2-7; the table gives TRBD2 as D, unverified against the DNA. TRBV12-2 has pseudogene status. This CDR3 is 17 amino acids long. The CDR3 loop is CASRLGVSGGISYEQYF. The CDR3, as DNA: TGTGCAAGTCGCTTAGGTGTTAGCGGGGGGATTTCCTACGAGCAGTACTTC.

V gene TRBV2 combines with J gene TRBJ1-6; 7 nucleotides agree with TRBD1. The germline V gene has CDR1 SNHLY and CDR2 FYNNEI. This CDR3 region has 15 residues. V dropped 7 bases and J dropped 9; count of bases not matched to a gene: 12. CDR3 in DNA: TGTGCCAGCACCTCACAGGGGACGCTGGGTTCACCCCTCCACTTT. Translating it yields CASTSQGTLGSPLHF.

The V and J genes are TRBV6-1 and TRBJ1-5; 7 bases match TRBD1. The CDR3 loop spans 15 amino acids. Trimming took 0 bases from V and 5 from J; bases not matched to a gene: 4. The germline V gene encodes CDR1 MNHNS and CDR2 SASEGT. CDR3 sequence reads: CASSEALQGDQPQHF. The CDR3 nucleotides are TGTGCCAGCAGTGAAGCCCTCCAGGGGGATCAGCCCCAGCATTTT.

This clone was seen repeatedly, ten times or more. V and J are TRBV15 and TRBJ1-3; a possible D gene is TRBD1 (5 bases). In germline, CDR1 is LNHNV, CDR2 YYDKDF (reference sequence). Trimming took off 0 bases at V and 3 bases at J, with 9 bases between the two ends. The CDR3 consists of 15 residues. CDR3 residues: CATSRDQGYGNTIYF. The CDR3 DNA reads as TGTGCCACCAGCAGAGATCAGGGCTATGGAAACACCATATATTTT. Looking up the rest from reference TRBV15 and TRBJ1-3 gives the full variable domain: DAMVIQNPRYQVTQFGKPVTLSCSQTLNHNVMYWYQQKSSQAPKLLFHYYDKDFNNEADTPDNFQSRRPNTSFCFLDIRSPGLGDTAMYLCATSRDQGYGNTIYFGEGSWLTVV.

The rearrangement uses TRBV5-4 and TRBJ1-2, with 8 bases lining up with TRBD1. The V gene end was trimmed by 6 bases and the J gene end by 5 bases; junction bases not matched to a gene: 9. Germline V gene lookup returns CDR1 SGHNT and CDR2 YYREEE (reference sequence). The CDR3 loop spans 14 amino acids. CDR3 loop: CASTEGQGRYGYTF. DNA for the CDR3: TGTGCCAGCACCGAAGGACAGGGAAGATATGGCTACACCTTC.

This clone was observed a few times. The chain couples TRBV30 to TRBJ1-2; 8 bases match TRBD1. Germline V gene data show CDR1 as GTSNPN and CDR2 as SVGIG (reference sequence). The CDR3 is made up of 12 amino acids. Trimming took 3 bases from V and 5 from J; bases not matched to a gene: 2. The CDR3, as DNA: TGTGCCTGGAGCCAGGGGGCATATGGCTACACCTTC. This codes for CAWSQGAYGYTF.